The next 30 T cell receptor beta chains were all read from a single sample in a study of blood T cell repertoires in COVID-19. This table comes from immunoSEQ multiplex PCR, and its TCRdb copy is limited to in-frame clones, with some not included. The profile shows about 200,000 clones, more than 80% of them singletons. Source material: PBMCs or T cells enriched from blood (not recorded which). The receptors stem from a man younger than 45 who had recovered from COVID-19.

The genes are TRBV15 and TRBJ2-2; D is possibly TRBD2 (5 bases). This CDR3 is built from 16 residues. Trimming took 1 base from V and 5 from J, leaving 14 bases between them. Germline assignment: CDR1 LNHNV and CDR2 YYDKDF (reference sequence). The CDR3 sequence: CATSRAANRGTGELFF. DNA for the CDR3: TGTGCCACCAGCAGAGCGGCCAACCGCGGGACCGGGGAGCTGTTTTTT.

There are a few counts of this clone. The rearrangement joins TRBV6-6 to TRBJ1-5, with 9 bases lining up with TRBD1. Germline V gene data show CDR1 as MNHNY and CDR2 as SVGAGI (reference sequence). This CDR3 has 14 amino acids. V was clipped by 6 bases and J by 1 base; unmatched bases: 1. CDR3 sequence: CASRQGASNQPQHF. The CDR3 DNA follows: TGTGCCAGCAGACAGGGGGCGAGCAATCAGCCCCAGCATTTT.

This clone was seen only once. The chain combines TRBV4-3 with TRBJ2-3, with D perhaps matching TRBD2 (5 bases). This CDR3 has 17 residues. Trimming left V 1 base short and J 1 base short, with 15 bases between. In germline, CDR1 is LGHNA, CDR2 YSLEER. CDR3 bases: TGCGCCAGCAGCCAAGTTTTGGATAGCGCTGGCACAGATACGCAGTATTTT. Protein product: CASSQVLDSAGTDTQYF.

The chain recombines TRBV2 with TRBJ2-7; no definite D call. The V gene lost 2 bases and the J gene lost 6 bases, with 5 bases spanning the gap. The CDR3 runs 11 residues. Germline V gives CDR1 SNHLY, CDR2 FYNNEI. This CDR3 reads CASSETFEQYF. In DNA form, the CDR3 reads TGTGCCAGCAGTGAAACTTTCGAGCAGTACTTC.

Notes on this clone: The same CDR3 can be traced to other DNA sequences in this sample. The chain recombines TRBV19 with TRBJ2-7; 15 bases are shared with TRBD2. The CDR3 length is 15 residues. The V and J ends lost 5 bases and 3 bases, in that order; junction bases with no gene match: 2. The germline gives CDR1 LNHDA, CDR2 SQIVND (reference sequence). The DNA of the CDR3 is TGTGCCAGTAGTGCGGGACTAGCGGGGGGCTACGAGCAGTACTTC. Its protein product is CASSAGLAGGYEQYF.

This sequence joins TRBV27 and TRBJ2-1; 7 bases agree with TRBD1. The J segment lost 5 bases and the V segment lost 6 bases, leaving 10 bases of the junction unmatched. Germline V gene data show CDR1 as MNHEY and CDR2 as SMNVEV (reference sequence). This CDR3 spans 15 amino acids. This CDR3 is CASRKTGESHNEQFF. The CDR3 DNA reads TGTGCCAGCAGGAAAACAGGGGAAAGCCACAATGAGCAGTTCTTC.

CDR3 coding DNA: TGTGCCAGCAGCTCACCGGGACAACTGAACACTGAAGCTTTCTTT. Translation: CASSSPGQLNTEAFF. The J gene is TRBJ1-1, the V gene TRBV7-6; TRBD1 might be the D (6 bases). Per the germline V gene, CDR1 is SGHVS and CDR2 is FNYEAQ. CDR3 length equals 15 residues. V was pared by 4 bases and J by 0 bases, with 12 bases between.

The V and J genes are TRBV6-5 and TRBJ1-5, with D uncertain. This CDR3 contains 15 residues. Germline values: CDR1 MNHEY, CDR2 SVGAGI. V lost 6 bases and J lost 2, with 14 bases in between. The CDR3 nucleotides read TGTGCCAGCAGCCCGGGAGGAAGAGGCAATCAGCCCCAGCATTTT. Its translation is CASSPGGRGNQPQHF.

The chain is built from TRBV27 and TRBJ2-7, with 7 bases fitting TRBD2. CDR1 and CDR2 (germline): MNHEY, SMNVEV (reference sequence). This CDR3 contains 14 residues. J was trimmed by 1 base and V by 8 bases; bases with no gene match: 8. The CDR3 here is CASAHWRESYEQYF. CDR3 DNA: TGTGCCAGCGCCCACTGGCGGGAGTCCTACGAGCAGTACTTC.

This rearrangement joins TRBV19 to TRBJ2-5, with D unclear. Between the trimmed V and J ends, which lost 5 bases and 0 bases, there was a span of 7 bases. Germline loops: CDR1 LNHDA, CDR2 SQIVND (reference sequence). CDR3 length: 13 amino acids. The CDR3 nucleotides are TGTGCCAGTAGTGTCTCAGACCAAGAGACCCAGTACTTC. Translated, it gives CASSVSDQETQYF.

This chain uses TRBV4-3 with TRBJ2-7; D gene unclear. V was cut by 2 bases and J by 0 bases, with 11 bases left in between. The CDR3 is made up of 15 amino acids. The V gene's germline CDR1 is LGHNA and CDR2 YSLEER. The DNA for the CDR3 is TGCGCCAGCAGCCAAAGTAGCTCAAACTCCTACGAGCAGTACTTC. The encoded protein is CASSQSSSNSYEQYF.

The rearrangement links TRBV7-8 to TRBJ2-7, with 7 bases matching TRBD1. Unmatched junction bases numbered 12, after V lost 5 bases and J lost 2 bases. The CDR3 loop spans 16 amino acids. The germline gives CDR1 SGHVS, CDR2 FQNEAQ. CDR3 protein: CASSPRQGSGTYEQYF. Here the CDR3 DNA reads TGTGCCAGCAGCCCCAGACAGGGCAGTGGAACCTACGAGCAGTACTTC.

The chain employs TRBV30 and TRBJ1-5, with D maybe TRBD1 (5 bases). With 0 bases removed from V and 2 bases from J, the gap between germline ends came to 14 bases. This CDR3 contains 16 residues. Looked up from germline, CDR1 is GTSNPN and CDR2 is SVGIG (reference sequence). CDR3 nucleotides: TGTGCCTGGAGTGTACGGGGGGGGGTTCGCAATCAGCCCCAGCATTTT. Amino acid sequence: CAWSVRGGVRNQPQHF.

The V gene is TRBV19, the J gene TRBJ2-7, with 11 bases matching TRBD1. The CDR3 consists of 16 residues. V trimming: 4 bases; J trimming: 6 bases; junction bases outside the gene matches: 11. The germline CDR1 and CDR2 sequences are LNHDA and SQIVND (reference sequence). CDR3 region: CASSRWAGQGVGEQYF. In DNA, the CDR3 is TGTGCCAGTAGTAGGTGGGCGGGACAGGGGGTTGGCGAGCAGTACTTC.

The rearrangement links TRBV27 to TRBJ1-1; D is perhaps TRBD1 (5 bases). This CDR3 has 15 residues. Germline V CDR1 and CDR2: MNHEY, SMNVEV (reference sequence). Deletions cut 5 bases from V and 3 bases from J, with 16 bases between. The CDR3, as DNA: TGTGCCAGCAGTCCCAGGGCCGCGGGGGACACTGAAGCTTTCTTT. Translated, it gives CASSPRAAGDTEAFF.

The rearrangement uses TRBV6-5 and TRBJ2-7; TRBD2 aligns across 12 bases. The CDR3 runs 15 residues. The V and J ends lost 5 bases and 6 bases, in that order; junction bases with no gene match: 8. CDR1 is MNHEY, CDR2 SVGAGI, per germline. CDR3 loop: CASSRTSGVASEQYF. CDR3 in DNA: TGTGCCAGCAGTCGGACTAGCGGGGTGGCCAGCGAGCAGTACTTC.

This rearrangement joins TRBV4-1 to TRBJ1-5; TRBD1 matches 8 bases. Germline V CDR1 and CDR2: MGHRA, YSYEKL. The ends lost 11 bases at V and 0 bases at J; junction bases unmatched: 6. The CDR3 has 14 amino acids. The CDR3 coding sequence is TGCGCCCCCGGGACAGGCCATAGCAATCAGCCCCAGCATTTT. Translated: CAPGTGHSNQPQHF.

The chain carries TRBV7-2 and TRBJ1-6, with a weak D call TRBD1 (5 bases). Looked up from germline, CDR1 is SGHTA and CDR2 is FQGNSA. The CDR3 loop spans 16 amino acids. Trimming took 5 bases from V and 3 from J, leaving 14 bases between them. CDR3 in DNA: TGTGCCAGCAGCGGTGGGGGGTCCAACTATAATTCACCCCTCCACTTT. Protein: CASSGGGSNYNSPLHF.

CDR3 sequence: CASSLVAGTAVSTLHF. CDR3 bases: TGTGCCAGCAGCTTAGTTGCTGGGACAGCTGTCTCCACCCTCCACTTT. This chain uses TRBV11-2 with TRBJ1-6, with 7 bases lining up with TRBD1. CDR3 length equals 16 residues. V shed 1 base, J shed 14 bases, and the junction held 14 bases outside the gene matches. The germline V gene encodes CDR1 SGHAT and CDR2 FQNNGV.

V usage is TRBV28 and J usage is TRBJ2-5, with TRBD1 matching 8 bases. The CDR3 is 19 residues long. Germline lookup yields CDR1 MDHEN and CDR2 SYDVKM. V was pared by 0 bases and J by 2 bases, with 14 bases of the junction left unmatched. The CDR3 DNA reads TGTGCCAGCAGTTTATGGGCTTGGACAGGGAGTGGGGGGCAAGAGACCCAGTACTTC. This encodes CASSLWAWTGSGGQETQYF.

The chain has TRBV5-8 and TRBJ2-1, with 10 positions matching TRBD2. Per the germline V gene, CDR1 is SGHTS and CDR2 is YDEGEE. CDR3 size: 16 residues. The V segment lost 4 bases and the J segment 4 bases; nucleotides outside the gene matches: 8. The CDR3 loop is CASSRIGLAEYNEQFF. The CDR3 region has the DNA TGTGCCAGCAGCAGAATAGGACTAGCGGAATACAATGAGCAGTTCTTC.

The rearrangement uses TRBV19 and TRBJ1-6; possibly TRBD1 for D (6 bases). The length of the CDR3 is 15 residues. Trimming stripped 7 bases from V and 8 bases from J, with 18 bases between. CDR1 is LNHDA and CDR2 is SQIVND in the germline V gene (reference sequence). The DNA of the CDR3 is TGTGCCAGTACCCCCCTAGCAGGGGTCCATTCACCCCTCCACTTT. Its translation is CASTPLAGVHSPLHF.

In the case of this clone: Other DNA sequences in the sample encode the same CDR3. The rearrangement joins TRBV18 to TRBJ1-1; 9 bases are a match to TRBD1. This CDR3 region has 15 residues. The germline V gene encodes CDR1 KGHSH and CDR2 LQKENI. The trim removed 3 bases at V and 0 bases at J, leaving 2 bases unmatched. The CDR3 DNA follows: TGTGCCAGCTCACCGGGACAGGGCATGAACACTGAAGCTTTCTTT. This codes for CASSPGQGMNTEAFF. The full variable domain, its missing parts supplied by reference TRBV18 and TRBJ1-1, is NAGVMQNPRHLVRRRGQEARLRCSPMKGHSHVYWYRQLPEEGLKFMVYLQKENIIDESGMPKERFSAEFPKEGPSILRIQQVVRGDSAAYFCASSPGQGMNTEAFFGQGTRLTVV.

This sequence joins TRBV19 and TRBJ1-5; 7 positions agree with TRBD1. This CDR3 has 15 amino acids. V shed 5 bases and J 6 bases; nucleotides not matched to a gene: 10. The V gene's germline CDR1 is LNHDA and CDR2 SQIVND (reference sequence). CDR3 sequence (DNA): TGTGCCAGTAGTTCACAGGGGACGGGAACTCAGCCCCAGCATTTT. Encoded protein: CASSSQGTGTQPQHF.

The chain carries TRBV3-1 (or the pseudogene TRBV3-2) and TRBJ2-1, with 7 bases lining up with TRBD2. V dropped 2 bases and J dropped 5; count of bases not matched to a gene: 21. The germline CDR1 and CDR2 sequences are LGHDT and YNNKEL (reference sequence). The CDR3 length is 20 residues. The CDR3 is CASSQHKPPGLRPPHNEQFF. DNA for the CDR3: TGTGCCAGCAGCCAACACAAACCGCCGGGACTACGTCCCCCTCACAATGAGCAGTTCTTC.

This clone is a singleton in its sample. This chain uses TRBV4-3 with TRBJ2-2, with D possibly being TRBD2 (5 bases). Germline V gene lookup returns CDR1 LGHNA and CDR2 YSLEER. CDR3 size: 14 residues. V was cut by 6 bases and J by 5 bases, with 13 bases left in between. The CDR3 is CASRRTFVTGELFF. CDR3 DNA: TGCGCCAGCAGGAGGACTTTTGTGACCGGGGAGCTGTTTTTT.

In regard to this clone: The germline gene is not matched at one end of the junction; a read error may be the cause. The rearrangement joins TRBV11-3 to TRBJ1-3, with D possibly TRBD1 on 5 matching bases. Germline V gene sequence: CDR1 SGHNT, CDR2 YENEEA. This CDR3 region has 15 residues. The chain's CDR3 is CASSFDGGAGDTIYF. DNA for the CDR3: TGTGCCAGCAGCTTTGACGGAGGGGCTGGAGACACCATATATTTT.

The table lists this clone with a count of one. CDR3 protein: CASSHGQGANSPLHF. In DNA, the CDR3 is TGTGCCAGCAGCCATGGACAGGGGGCAAATTCACCCCTCCACTTT. This chain uses TRBV9 with TRBJ1-6; 11 nucleotides align to TRBD1. V lost 4 bases and J lost 7; bases outside the gene matches: 4. This CDR3 has 15 residues. The germline V gene has CDR1 SGDLS and CDR2 YYNGEE.

The V gene is TRBV5-4, the J gene TRBJ2-7, with 9 bases matching TRBD2. The CDR3 is 14 amino acids. The ends lost 5 bases at V and 6 bases at J; junction bases unmatched: 9. Germline V CDR1 and CDR2: SGHNT, YYREEE (reference sequence). The CDR3 sequence is CASSFSRGGGEQYF. DNA of the CDR3: TGTGCCAGCAGTTTTTCGCGGGGGGGCGGCGAGCAGTACTTC.

This chain links TRBV28 with TRBJ1-3, with 7 bases aligning to TRBD1. J lost 4 bases, V lost 6 bases, and 6 bases had no gene match. This CDR3 is 14 amino acids long. Germline values: CDR1 MDHEN, CDR2 SYDVKM. CDR3 nucleotide sequence: TGTGCCAGCAGGTCGACAGGGACGGGAAACACCATATATTTT. Amino acids: CASRSTGTGNTIYF.